This TCR beta chain was captured by sequencing in a study of cytomegalovirus exposure and HLA in healthy donors. Primers: 60 Vbeta forward and 13 Jbeta reverse. Generated by immunoSEQ multiplex PCR, the TCRdb table keeps only in-frame clones and is missing some. The sample comprises fewer than 200,000 clones, approximately 88% of which are singletons, and about 0.9% rests with the top ten. As to this clone: Its antigen is not identified.

Study-wide results and limits: Previous analysis showed most TCR beta V segments were productive about 90% or about 30% of the time.

The sequence derives from a woman aged 25 to 45 in good health and CMV-seronegative. Sequenced: PBMCs.

The CDR3 DNA is TGTGCCAGTAGTCCTATGCTAGCGGAAACCTACGAGCAGTACTTC. Amino acids: CASSPMLAETYEQYF. The chain links TRBV19 to TRBJ2-7; 7 bases fit TRBD2. CDR3 size: 15 residues. The ends lost 5 bases at V and 2 bases at J; junction bases unmatched: 9. Germline V gives CDR1 LNHDA, CDR2 SQIVND (reference sequence).